The clone carrying this T cell receptor beta chain was detected many times. Its cognate antigen is unknown. CDR3 length equals 12 residues. With 4 bases removed from V and 6 bases from J, the gap between germline ends came to 9 bases. Germline V gene lookup returns CDR1 SEHNR and CDR2 FQNEAQ (reference sequence). A universal primer site came from template switching; cDNA carried unique molecular identifiers. MiXCR, applied by TCRdb to the 5' RACE reads, yields one record per CDR3 protein. In the table there are hundreds of thousands of distinct CDR3 sequences, about 9.4% of which are singletons. The source of the sample is a study of identical twins. Study-level points and caveats: Recombination models fit unrelated individuals' TCR alpha sharing but underestimated twins'.

The sample also formed part of further work on yellow fever vaccine responses in identical twins.

This receptor was identified in a woman between 18 and 30 years old in good health. The sample comprised PBMCs. The chain carries TRBV7-9 and TRBJ1-1, with D uncertain. CDR3 nucleotide sequence: TGTGCCAGCAGCTCCCGAAGCCCTGAAGCTTTCTTT. Amino acid sequence: CASSSRSPEAFF.